These 17 T cell receptor beta chains were sequenced from one sample in a study of T-cell memory formation after mild COVID-19. From the 5' RACE reads, TCRdb called clonotypes with MiXCR, one entry per CDR3 protein. The sample carries 250,000 to 350,000 distinct CDR3 sequences, approximately 14% recorded once. The sequenced material came from PBMCs or a T cell subset sorted from them (not recorded which). The receptors come from a man aged 18 to 29 who had mild COVID-19 (a few samples of this study predate the infection). Cell type and time point are not known.

The rearrangement joins TRBV12-3 or TRBV12-4 to TRBJ1-5, with D perhaps matching TRBD1 (5 bases). Trimming cost V 3 bases and J 7 bases, with 13 bases left between them. This CDR3 is built from 14 residues. This CDR3 reads CASSFIAGTQPQHF. The CDR3 DNA is TGTGCCAGCAGTTTTATCGCGGGGACGCAGCCCCAGCATTTT.

This clonotype was counted only a few times. As DNA, the CDR3 is TGCAGTGCTAGCCCCGCTATAAACAATGAGCAGTTCTTC. This codes for CSASPAINNEQFF. The chain recombines TRBV20-1 with TRBJ2-1; D not resolved. The length of the CDR3 is 13 residues. The ends were cut back, 3 bases at V and 5 bases at J, with 11 bases in the middle. Germline assignment: CDR1 DFQATT and CDR2 SNEGSKA (reference sequence).

This clonotype showed up just a few times. This chain joins TRBV7-9 and TRBJ2-1, with D possibly being TRBD2 (7 bases). The CDR3 loop spans 12 amino acids. Looked up from germline, CDR1 is SEHNR and CDR2 is FQNEAQ (reference sequence). Trimming pared 8 bases from V and 12 bases from J, leaving 17 bases between. CDR3 sequence reads: CASQQRGGGQFF. The CDR3 coding sequence is TGTGCCAGCCAGCAGCGGGGAGGGGGGCAGTTCTTC.

The rearrangement uses TRBV7-9 and TRBJ2-5, with 13 bases that match TRBD2. The CDR3 spans 16 residues. With 7 bases clipped from V and 9 bases from J, the junction kept 14 bases outside the gene matches. Germline V gene lookup returns CDR1 SEHNR and CDR2 FQNEAQ (reference sequence). The CDR3 nucleotides are TGTGCCAGCATCGGGACTAGCGGGGCCGCCGGGGTATCCCAGTACTTC. Translated: CASIGTSGAAGVSQYF. The whole variable domain, remainder taken from reference TRBV7-9 and TRBJ2-5, is DTGVSQNPRHKITKRGQNVTFRCDPISEHNRLYWYRQTLGQGPEFLTYFQNEAQLEKSRLLSDRFSAERPKGSFSTLEIQRTEQGDSAMYLCASIGTSGAAGVSQYFGPGTRLLVL.

This clonotype came up a few times. V and J are TRBV14 and TRBJ2-1, with 8 bases fitting TRBD2. This CDR3 spans 17 amino acids. Germline-derived CDR1 and CDR2 are SGHDN and FVKESK. V gave up 1 base and J gave up 5 bases; unmatched junction bases: 10. The CDR3: CASSQARRTSTDNEQFF. The CDR3, as DNA: TGTGCCAGCAGCCAAGCCCGGAGGACTAGCACCGACAATGAGCAGTTCTTC.

The J gene is TRBJ2-3, the V gene TRBV20-1; 8 nucleotides match TRBD1. CDR3 length: 14 residues. V shed 0 bases, J shed 1 base, and the junction held 0 bases outside the gene matches. Germline V gene sequence: CDR1 DFQATT, CDR2 SNEGSKA (reference sequence). In nucleotides, the CDR3 is TGCAGTGCTAGAGAGACAGGGGGCACAGATACGCAGTATTTT. Translated: CSARETGGTDTQYF.

The J gene is TRBJ2-2, the V gene TRBV5-1; 7 nucleotides match TRBD1. The ends lost 2 bases at V and 0 bases at J; junction bases unmatched: 10. The CDR3 runs to 18 residues. Germline-derived CDR1 and CDR2 are SGHRS and YFSETQ. This CDR3 is CASSFKTRDSANTGELFF. DNA of the CDR3: TGCGCCAGCAGCTTCAAAACCCGGGACAGCGCGAACACCGGGGAGCTGTTTTTT.

The rearrangement joins TRBV29-1 to TRBJ2-3, with TRBD1 matching over 8 bases. This CDR3 is 13 amino acids long. In germline, CDR1 is SQVTM, CDR2 ANQGSEA. The V gene end was trimmed by 7 bases and the J gene end by 2 bases; junction bases not matched to a gene: 5. The CDR3 loop reads CSARQGSTDTQYF. DNA of the CDR3: TGCAGCGCCAGACAGGGGTCCACAGATACGCAGTATTTT.

This chain links TRBV6-5 with TRBJ1-2; 7 bases align to TRBD1. This CDR3 contains 16 residues. Germline V CDR1 and CDR2: MNHEY, SVGAGI. Trimming removed 0 bases from V and 4 bases from J; junction bases left unmatched: 8. The CDR3 bases are TGTGCCAGCAGTTACTCGAGAGGGGGCAGTAGCTATGGCTACACCTTC. Its translation is CASSYSRGGSSYGYTF.

The gene calls are TRBV7-9 and TRBJ2-1; 8 nucleotides line up with TRBD2. J was trimmed by 9 bases and V by 3 bases; bases with no gene match: 1. The CDR3 has 12 amino acids. CDR1 is SEHNR and CDR2 is FQNEAQ in the germline V gene (reference sequence). The CDR3 spells CASSFAGGEQFF. The CDR3 DNA reads TGTGCCAGCAGCTTCGCGGGGGGTGAGCAGTTCTTC. The full variable domain, completed using reference TRBV7-9 and TRBJ2-1, is DTGVSQNPRHKITKRGQNVTFRCDPISEHNRLYWYRQTLGQGPEFLTYFQNEAQLEKSRLLSDRFSAERPKGSFSTLEIQRTEQGDSAMYLCASSFAGGEQFFGPGTRLTVL.

This clonotype was seen a handful of times. The chain couples TRBV20-1 to TRBJ2-7; 9 bases are shared with TRBD1. This CDR3 has 16 amino acids. Germline loops: CDR1 DFQATT, CDR2 SNEGSKA (reference sequence). Trimming at V came to 0 bases and at J to 3 bases, leaving 9 bases not matched to a gene. The CDR3 loop is CSARDFRQGENYEQYF. The CDR3 nucleotides read TGCAGTGCTAGAGATTTTCGACAGGGGGAGAACTACGAGCAGTACTTC.

This chain connects TRBV3-1 to TRBJ2-2; the D gene is possibly TRBD2 (6 bases). CDR1 and CDR2 from the germline V gene are LGHDT and YNNKEL (reference sequence). The CDR3 runs 14 residues. Deletions cut 1 base from V and 6 bases from J, with 9 bases between. CDR3 nucleotide sequence: TGTGCCAGCAGCCAAGGACTAGAGGCCGGGGAGCTGTTTTTT. Translating it yields CASSQGLEAGELFF. Full variable domain (remainder filled in from reference TRBV3-1 and TRBJ2-2): DTAVSQTPKYLVTQMGNDKSIKCEQNLGHDTMYWYKQDSKKFLKIMFSYNNKELIINETVPNRFSPKSPDKAHLNLHINSLELGDSAVYFCASSQGLEAGELFFGEGSRLTVL.

The rearrangement uses TRBV7-3 and TRBJ1-1, with D possibly being TRBD1 (5 bases). The CDR3 contains 18 residues. Trimming shortened V by 5 bases and J by 0 bases, and 22 bases separated the two germline ends. Germline V gives CDR1 SGHTA, CDR2 FQGTGA. The CDR3 loop is CASSHLSLVDSLNTEAFF. The CDR3 bases are TGTGCCAGCAGCCACCTCTCCCTCGTTGACAGCCTGAACACTGAAGCTTTCTTT.

This clonotype was seen ten or more times. V and J are TRBV7-2 and TRBJ2-5, with 15 bases aligning to TRBD2. V was clipped by 3 bases and J by 2 bases; unmatched bases: 1. Germline CDR1 and CDR2: SGHTA and FQGNSA. The CDR3 loop spans 16 amino acids. The CDR3 region is CASSLGLAGGQETQYF. For the CDR3, the DNA is TGTGCCAGCAGCTTGGGACTAGCGGGGGGACAAGAGACCCAGTACTTC.

The V and J genes are TRBV5-1 and TRBJ1-1, with D unresolved. Trimming stripped 4 bases from V and 8 bases from J, with 15 bases between. The germline V gene has CDR1 SGHRS and CDR2 YFSETQ. This CDR3 has 13 amino acids. The CDR3 coding sequence is TGCGCCAGCAGCCCCAATCCCGCCAGGGAAGCTTTCTTT. Amino acid sequence: CASSPNPAREAFF. The full variable domain, with the rest looked up from reference TRBV5-1 and TRBJ1-1, is KAGVTQTPRYLIKTRGQQVTLSCSPISGHRSVSWYQQTPGQGLQFLFEYFSETQRNKGNFPGRFSGRQFSNSRSEMNVSTLELGDSALYLCASSPNPAREAFFGQGTRLTVV.

The table lists this clonotype with a few counts. The chain joins TRBV6-6 to TRBJ2-5, with 8 nucleotides matching TRBD2. Germline V lookup: CDR1 MNHNY, CDR2 SVGAGI (reference sequence). The CDR3 consists of 14 residues. The J segment lost 5 bases and the V segment lost 7 bases, leaving 9 bases of the junction unmatched. The CDR3 spells CASNLPGLVETQYF. The CDR3 bases are TGTGCCAGCAATCTTCCGGGACTAGTCGAGACCCAGTACTTC.

The V and J genes are TRBV6-1 and TRBJ2-3; 9 nucleotides line up with TRBD2. CDR3 length equals 15 residues. Germline lookup yields CDR1 MNHNS and CDR2 SASEGT. Losses at the gene ends were 7 bases for V and 2 bases for J; bases not matched to a gene: 7. The CDR3 DNA reads TGTGCCAGCATGCAAGCGGGGGGAACCACAGATACGCAGTATTTT. Translating gives CASMQAGGTTDTQYF.